This section outlines one T cell receptor beta chain sequence together with its context. Its specificity is not known. Generated by immunoSEQ multiplex PCR, the TCRdb table keeps only in-frame clones and is missing some. The data hold around 78,000 clones, with roughly 87% observed a single time. The sample originates from a study of T cell responses to AZD1222 COVID-19 vaccine. About the study: Pooling covered second doses at about 4 or about 12 weeks. Study observations and caveats: There were mostly white British donors and more females than males, and clonal diversity was possibly underestimated. Vaccine-associated CD4 TCRs spanned spike, dominant at 160-218 and 743-854.

CDR1 is SNHLY and CDR2 is FYNNEI in the germline V gene. The CDR3 spans 13 residues. V was shortened by 8 bases and J by 7 bases, with 15 bases between the two germline ends. The TCR sequence derives from an adult in good health. Specimen: peripheral blood, collected on day 0 of AZD1222 vaccination. V and J are TRBV2 and TRBJ2-1; D possibly corresponds to TRBD2 (5 bases). CDR3: CASGETAVNEQFF. The CDR3, as DNA: TGTGCCAGCGGGGAGACTGCCGTTAATGAGCAGTTCTTC.